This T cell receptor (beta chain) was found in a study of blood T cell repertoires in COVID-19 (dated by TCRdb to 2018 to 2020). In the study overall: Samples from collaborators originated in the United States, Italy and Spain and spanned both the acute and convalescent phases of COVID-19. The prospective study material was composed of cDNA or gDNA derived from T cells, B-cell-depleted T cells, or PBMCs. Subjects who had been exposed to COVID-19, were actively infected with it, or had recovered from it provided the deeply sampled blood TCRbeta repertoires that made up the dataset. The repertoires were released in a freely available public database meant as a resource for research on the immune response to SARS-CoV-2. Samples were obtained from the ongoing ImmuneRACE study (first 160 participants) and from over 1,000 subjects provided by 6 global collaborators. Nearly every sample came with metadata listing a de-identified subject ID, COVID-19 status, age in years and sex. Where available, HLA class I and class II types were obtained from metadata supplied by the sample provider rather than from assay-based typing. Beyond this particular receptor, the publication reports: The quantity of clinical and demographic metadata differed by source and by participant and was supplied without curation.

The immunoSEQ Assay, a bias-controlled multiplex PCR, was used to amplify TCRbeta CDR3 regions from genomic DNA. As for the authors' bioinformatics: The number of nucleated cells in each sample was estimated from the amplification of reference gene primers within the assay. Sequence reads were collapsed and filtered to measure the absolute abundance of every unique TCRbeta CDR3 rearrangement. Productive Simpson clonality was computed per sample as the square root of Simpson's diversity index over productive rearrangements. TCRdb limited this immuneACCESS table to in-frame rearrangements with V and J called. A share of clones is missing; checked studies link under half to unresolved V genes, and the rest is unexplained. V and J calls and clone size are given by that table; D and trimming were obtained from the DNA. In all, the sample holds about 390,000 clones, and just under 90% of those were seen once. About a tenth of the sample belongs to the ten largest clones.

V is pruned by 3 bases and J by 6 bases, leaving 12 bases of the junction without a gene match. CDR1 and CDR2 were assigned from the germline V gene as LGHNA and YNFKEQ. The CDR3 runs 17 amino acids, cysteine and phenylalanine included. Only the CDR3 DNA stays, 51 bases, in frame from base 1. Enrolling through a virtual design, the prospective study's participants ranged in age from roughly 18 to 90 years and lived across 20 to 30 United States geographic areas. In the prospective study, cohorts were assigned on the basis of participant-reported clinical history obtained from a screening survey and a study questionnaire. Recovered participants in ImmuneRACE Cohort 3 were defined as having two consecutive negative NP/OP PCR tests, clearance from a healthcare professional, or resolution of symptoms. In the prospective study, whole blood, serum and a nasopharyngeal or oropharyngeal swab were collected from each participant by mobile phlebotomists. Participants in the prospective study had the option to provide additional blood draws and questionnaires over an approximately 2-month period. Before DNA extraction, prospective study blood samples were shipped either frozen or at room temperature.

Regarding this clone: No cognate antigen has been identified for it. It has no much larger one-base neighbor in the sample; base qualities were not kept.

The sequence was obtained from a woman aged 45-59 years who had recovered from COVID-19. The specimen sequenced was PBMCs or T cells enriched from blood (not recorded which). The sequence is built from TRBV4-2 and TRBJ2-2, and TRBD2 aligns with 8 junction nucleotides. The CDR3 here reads CASSQASGGRIAGELFF. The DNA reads TGTGCCAGCAGCCAGGCATCGGGGGGGAGGATCGCCGGGGAGCTGTTTTTT.